This TCR beta chain was observed in a study of Ad26.COV2.S vaccination and SARS-CoV-2 variants. Comments on this clone: Antigen: not known.

Study conclusions and caveats: Substantial breadth in spike-specific CD8+ and CD4+ T cell responses was reportedly seen after vaccination. TCR breadth and depth estimates may have understated total T cell responses. Compared with placebo recipients, vaccine recipients had higher spike-specific TCR breadth. Comparable non-spike TCR breadth was observed in vaccine and placebo recipients.

TCRdb keeps only in-frame clones here, not all; method: immunoSEQ multiplex PCR. The repertoire holds 97,000 or so clones, with over 60% as singletons. Germline V lookup: CDR1 LNHDA, CDR2 SQIVND (reference sequence). This CDR3 region has 13 residues. Trimming removed 3 bases from V and 3 bases from J, with 9 bases in between. The chain is built from TRBV19 and TRBJ2-7; D uncertain. The sample was peripheral blood, taken after recovery from COVID-19. The TCR was taken from a human donor who had recovered from COVID-19. CDR3 nucleotides: TGTGCCAGTAGTATTCGCAGAAACTACGAGCAGTACTTC. As protein: CASSIRRNYEQYF. Full variable domain (outside the CDR3, taken from reference TRBV19 and TRBJ2-7): DGGITQSPKYLFRKEGQNVTLSCEQNLNHDAMYWYRQDPGQGLRLIYYSQIVNDFQKGDIAEGYSVSREKKESFPLTVTSAQKNPTAFYLCASSIRRNYEQYFGPGTRLTVT.